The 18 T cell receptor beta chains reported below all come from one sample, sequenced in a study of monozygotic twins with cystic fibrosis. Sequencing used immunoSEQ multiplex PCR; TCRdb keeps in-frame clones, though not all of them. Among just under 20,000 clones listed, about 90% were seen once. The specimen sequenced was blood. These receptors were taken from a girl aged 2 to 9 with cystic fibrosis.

The CDR3 coding sequence is TGTGCCAGCAGTTTATTTGATTGGTCGTACAATCAGCCCCAGCATTTT. This encodes CASSLFDWSYNQPQHF. The rearrangement uses TRBV28 and TRBJ1-5; no definite D call. The CDR3 runs to 16 residues. V lost 1 base to trimming and J lost 3 bases, with 13 bases between them. In germline, CDR1 is MDHEN, CDR2 SYDVKM.

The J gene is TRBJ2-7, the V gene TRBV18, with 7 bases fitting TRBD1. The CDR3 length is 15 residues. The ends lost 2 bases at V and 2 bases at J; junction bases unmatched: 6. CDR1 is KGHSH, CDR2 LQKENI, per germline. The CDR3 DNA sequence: TGTGCCAGCTCACCAGAGCAGGGGGTAACCTACGAGCAGTACTTC. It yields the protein CASSPEQGVTYEQYF.

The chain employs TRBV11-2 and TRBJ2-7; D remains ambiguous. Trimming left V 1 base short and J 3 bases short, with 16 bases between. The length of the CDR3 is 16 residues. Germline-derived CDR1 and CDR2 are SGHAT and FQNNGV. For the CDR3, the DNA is TGTGCCAGCAGCTTAGTTCCCTCGCCTACAAACTACGAGCAGTACTTC. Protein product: CASSLVPSPTNYEQYF.

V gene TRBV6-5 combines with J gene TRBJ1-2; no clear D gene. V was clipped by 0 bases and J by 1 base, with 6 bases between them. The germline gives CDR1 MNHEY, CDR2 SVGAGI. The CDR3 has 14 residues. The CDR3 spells CASSYSTRNYGYTF. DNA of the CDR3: TGTGCCAGCAGTTACTCGACCCGTAACTATGGCTACACCTTC.

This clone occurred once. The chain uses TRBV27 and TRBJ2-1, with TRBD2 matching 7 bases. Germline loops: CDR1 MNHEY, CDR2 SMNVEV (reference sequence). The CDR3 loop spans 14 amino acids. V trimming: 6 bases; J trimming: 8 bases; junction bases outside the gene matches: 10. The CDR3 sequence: CASREIPGGDEQFF. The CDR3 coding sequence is TGTGCCAGCAGGGAAATCCCGGGAGGCGATGAGCAGTTCTTC.

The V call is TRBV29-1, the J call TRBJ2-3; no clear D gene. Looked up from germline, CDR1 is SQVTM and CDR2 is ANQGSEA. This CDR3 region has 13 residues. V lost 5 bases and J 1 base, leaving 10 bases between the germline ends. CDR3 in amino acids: CSVSTSGTDTQYF. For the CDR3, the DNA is TGCAGCGTTTCCACATCAGGCACAGATACGCAGTATTTT.

CDR3 protein: CASSGRPLAGVQDTQYF. CDR3 DNA: TGTGCCAGCAGTGGACGGCCTTTAGCGGGAGTACAAGATACGCAGTATTTT. The chain recombines TRBV28 with TRBJ2-3, with 9 positions matching TRBD2. The CDR3 extends over 17 amino acids. The trim removed 5 bases at V and 5 bases at J, leaving 14 bases unmatched. The germline CDR1 and CDR2 sequences are MDHEN and SYDVKM.

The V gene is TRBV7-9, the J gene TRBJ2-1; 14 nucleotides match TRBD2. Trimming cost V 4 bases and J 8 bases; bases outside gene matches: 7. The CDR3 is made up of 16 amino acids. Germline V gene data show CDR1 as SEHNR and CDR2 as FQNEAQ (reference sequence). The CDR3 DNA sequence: TGTGCCAGCAGCTGGCGAGGGACTAGCGGGAGCGATGAGCAGTTCTTC. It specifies CASSWRGTSGSDEQFF.

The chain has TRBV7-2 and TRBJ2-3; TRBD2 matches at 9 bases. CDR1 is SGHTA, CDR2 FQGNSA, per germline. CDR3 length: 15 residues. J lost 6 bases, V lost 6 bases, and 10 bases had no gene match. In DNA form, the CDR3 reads TGTGCCAGCAGTCCGAGCGGGGGGACCTATGATACGCAGTATTTT. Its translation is CASSPSGGTYDTQYF.

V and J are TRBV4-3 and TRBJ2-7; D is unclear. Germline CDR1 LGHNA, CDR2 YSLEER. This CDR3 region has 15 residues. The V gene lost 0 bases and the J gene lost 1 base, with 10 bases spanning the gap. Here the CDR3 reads CASSQDPASSYEQYF. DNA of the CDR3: TGCGCCAGCAGCCAAGATCCGGCCAGTTCCTACGAGCAGTACTTC.

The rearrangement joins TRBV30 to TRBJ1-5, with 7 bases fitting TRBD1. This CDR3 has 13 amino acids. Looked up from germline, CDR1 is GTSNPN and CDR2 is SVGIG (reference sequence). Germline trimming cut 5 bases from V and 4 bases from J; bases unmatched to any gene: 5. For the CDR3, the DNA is TGTGCCTGGTGGCAGGGGGGTAATCAGCCCCAGCATTTT. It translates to CAWWQGGNQPQHF.

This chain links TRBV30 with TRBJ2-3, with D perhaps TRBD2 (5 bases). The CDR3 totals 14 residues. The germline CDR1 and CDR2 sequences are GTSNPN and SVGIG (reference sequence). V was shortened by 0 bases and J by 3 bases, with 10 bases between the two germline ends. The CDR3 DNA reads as TGTGCCTGGAGTGTAGGTGGCGGGACAGATACGCAGTATTTT. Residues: CAWSVGGGTDTQYF.

DNA for the CDR3: TGTGCCAGCAGTCTTGGGACAGGGGGAGGCTACGAGCAGTACTTC. Protein: CASSLGTGGGYEQYF. V and J are TRBV27 and TRBJ2-7, with 11 bases aligning to TRBD1. This CDR3 comprises 15 residues. CDR1 is MNHEY, CDR2 SMNVEV, per germline (reference sequence). V lost 5 bases, J lost 3 bases, and 6 bases stayed unmatched.

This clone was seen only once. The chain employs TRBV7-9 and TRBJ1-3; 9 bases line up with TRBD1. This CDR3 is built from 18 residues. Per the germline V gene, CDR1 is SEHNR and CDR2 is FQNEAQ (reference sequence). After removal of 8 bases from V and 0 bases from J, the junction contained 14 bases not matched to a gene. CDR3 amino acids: CASLARGTGQFSGNTIYF. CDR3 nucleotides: TGTGCCAGCCTCGCACGTGGGACAGGGCAATTCTCTGGAAACACCATATATTTT. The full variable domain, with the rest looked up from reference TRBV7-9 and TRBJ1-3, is DTGVSQNPRHKITKRGQNVTFRCDPISEHNRLYWYRQTLGQGPEFLTYFQNEAQLEKSRLLSDRFSAERPKGSFSTLEIQRTEQGDSAMYLCASLARGTGQFSGNTIYFGEGSWLTVV.

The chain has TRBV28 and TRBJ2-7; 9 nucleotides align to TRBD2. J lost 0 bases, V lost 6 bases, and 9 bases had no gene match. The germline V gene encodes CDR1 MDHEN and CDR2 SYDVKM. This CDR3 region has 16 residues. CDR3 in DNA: TGTGCCAGCAGCCCTAAGTTAGCGGGGGCCTCCTACGAGCAGTACTTC. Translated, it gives CASSPKLAGASYEQYF.

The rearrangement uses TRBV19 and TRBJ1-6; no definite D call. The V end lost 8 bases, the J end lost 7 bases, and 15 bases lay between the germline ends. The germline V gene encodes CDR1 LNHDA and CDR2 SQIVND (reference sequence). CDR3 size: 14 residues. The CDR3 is CASALGLANSPLHF. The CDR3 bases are TGTGCCAGTGCTCTGGGCCTGGCGAATTCACCCCTCCACTTT.

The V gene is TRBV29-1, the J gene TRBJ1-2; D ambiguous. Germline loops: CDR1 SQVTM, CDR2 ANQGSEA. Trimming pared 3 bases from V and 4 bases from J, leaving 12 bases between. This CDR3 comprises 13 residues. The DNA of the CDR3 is TGCAGCGTTGAGGCGGGTCGGGGCTATGGCTACACCTTC. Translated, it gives CSVEAGRGYGYTF. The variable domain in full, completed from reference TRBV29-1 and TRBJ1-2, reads SAVISQKPSRDICQRGTSLTIQCQVDSQVTMMFWYRQQPGQSLTLIATANQGSEATYESGFVIDKFPISRPNLTFSTLTVSNMSPEDSSIYLCSVEAGRGYGYTFGSGTRLTVV.

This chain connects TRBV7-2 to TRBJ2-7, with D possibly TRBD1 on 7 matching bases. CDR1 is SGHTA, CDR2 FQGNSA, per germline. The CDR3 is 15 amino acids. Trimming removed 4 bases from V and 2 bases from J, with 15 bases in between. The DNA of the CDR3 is TGTGCCAGCAGCTCGGGGGCAGGGGGAACCTACGAGCAGTACTTC. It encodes CASSSGAGGTYEQYF.